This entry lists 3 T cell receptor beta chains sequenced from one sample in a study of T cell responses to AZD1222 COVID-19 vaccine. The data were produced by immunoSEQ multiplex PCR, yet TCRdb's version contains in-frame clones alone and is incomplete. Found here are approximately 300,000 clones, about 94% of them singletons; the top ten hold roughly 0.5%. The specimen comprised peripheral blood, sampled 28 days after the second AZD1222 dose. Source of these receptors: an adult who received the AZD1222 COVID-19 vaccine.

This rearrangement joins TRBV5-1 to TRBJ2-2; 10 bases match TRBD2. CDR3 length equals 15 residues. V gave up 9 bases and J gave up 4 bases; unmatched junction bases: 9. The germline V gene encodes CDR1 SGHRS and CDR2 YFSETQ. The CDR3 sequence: CATSRTSGVTGELFF. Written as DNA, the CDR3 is TGCGCCACCAGTAGGACTAGCGGAGTCACCGGGGAGCTGTTTTTT. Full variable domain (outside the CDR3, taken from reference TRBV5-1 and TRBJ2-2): KAGVTQTPRYLIKTRGQQVTLSCSPISGHRSVSWYQQTPGQGLQFLFEYFSETQRNKGNFPGRFSGRQFSNSRSEMNVSTLELGDSALYLCATSRTSGVTGELFFGEGSRLTVL.

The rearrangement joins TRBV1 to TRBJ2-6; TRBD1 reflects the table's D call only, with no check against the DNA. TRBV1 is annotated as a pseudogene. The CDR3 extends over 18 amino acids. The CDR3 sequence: CTSSPGGQGSSGANVLTF. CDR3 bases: TGCACCAGCAGCCCCGGTGGACAGGGGAGCTCTGGGGCCAACGTCCTGACTTTC.

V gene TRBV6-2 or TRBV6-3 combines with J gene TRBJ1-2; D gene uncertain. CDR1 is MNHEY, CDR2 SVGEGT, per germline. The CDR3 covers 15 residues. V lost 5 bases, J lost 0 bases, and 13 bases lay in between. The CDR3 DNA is TGTGCCAGCAGTCCGGTGGGCTGGCCTAACTATGGCTACACCTTC. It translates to CASSPVGWPNYGYTF.